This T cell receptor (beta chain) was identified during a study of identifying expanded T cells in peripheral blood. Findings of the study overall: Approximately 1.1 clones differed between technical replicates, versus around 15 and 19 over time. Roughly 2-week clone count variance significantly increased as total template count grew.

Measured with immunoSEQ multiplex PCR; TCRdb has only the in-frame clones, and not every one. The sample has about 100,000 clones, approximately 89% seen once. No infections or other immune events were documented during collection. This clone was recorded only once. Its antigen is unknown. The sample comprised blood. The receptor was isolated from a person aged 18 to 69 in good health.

CDR3 bases: TGTGCCTGGAGTCAGGGAGGGGGATCGGGCTACACCTTC. This codes for CAWSQGGGSGYTF. The J gene is TRBJ1-2, the V gene TRBV30; the D gene is possibly TRBD1 (6 bases). Trimming pared 2 bases from V and 8 bases from J, leaving 15 bases between. The CDR3 spans 13 residues. The germline CDR1 and CDR2 sequences are GTSNPN and SVGIG (reference sequence).